This T cell receptor (beta chain) was documented in a study of shared clonotypes between healthy human individuals. Clones were sequenced by immunoSEQ multiplex PCR, and TCRdb holds only the in-frame ones, with some missing. The repertoire holds some 1,900,000 clones, about 95% seen once, with more than 0.95% in the top ten. V lost 8 bases and J lost 2, with 11 bases in between. Germline lookup yields CDR1 MGHRA and CDR2 YSYEKL. The CDR3 totals 13 residues. Study observations and caveats: Few donors limited the genetic and exposure-history diversity represented. Investigators expected sequencing depth to affect clonotype sharing among donors.

To note about this clone: Its target is not known.

Only CD45RO-negative cells positively selected for CCR7 counted as naive CD8 cells, so terminally differentiated effector memory CD45RA+ cells were excluded. The gene calls are TRBV4-1 and TRBJ2-3, with D uncertain. The sequence was collected from a young man in good health. Source material: naive CD8+ T cells sorted from blood. CDR3 protein: CASRMADTDTQYF. The CDR3 DNA is TGCGCCAGCCGAATGGCAGACACAGATACGCAGTATTTT.